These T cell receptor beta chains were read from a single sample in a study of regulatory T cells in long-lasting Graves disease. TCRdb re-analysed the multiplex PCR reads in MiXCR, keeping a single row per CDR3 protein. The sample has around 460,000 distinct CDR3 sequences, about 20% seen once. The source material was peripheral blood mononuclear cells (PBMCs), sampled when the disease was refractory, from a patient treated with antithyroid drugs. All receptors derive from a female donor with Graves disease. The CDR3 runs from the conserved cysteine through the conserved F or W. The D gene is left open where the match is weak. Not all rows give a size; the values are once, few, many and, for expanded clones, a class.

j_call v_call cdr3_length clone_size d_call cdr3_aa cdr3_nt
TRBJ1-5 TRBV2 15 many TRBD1 CASSDTTGGLEPQHF TGTGCCAGCAGTGATACGACAGGGGGCTTGGAGCCCCAGCATTTT
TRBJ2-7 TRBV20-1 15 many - CSAKPGTGSSYEQYF TGCAGTGCTAAGCCCGGGACGGGGAGCTCCTACGAGCAGTACTTC
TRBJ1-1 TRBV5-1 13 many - CASSRDRSTEAFF TGTGCCAGCAGCCGTGACAGAAGCACTGAAGCTTTCTTT
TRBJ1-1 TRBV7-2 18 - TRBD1 CASSLGQQGAPRGTEAFF TGTGCCAGCAGCTTAGGCCAACAGGGGGCGCCCAGAGGGACTGAAGCTTTCTTT
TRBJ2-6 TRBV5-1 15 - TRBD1 CASSRDRGRVSVLTF TGCGCCAGCAGCAGAGACAGGGGGCGCGTTTCCGTCCTGACTTTC
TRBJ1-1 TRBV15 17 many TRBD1 CATSPRPGQGMNTEAFF TGTGCCACCAGCCCGCGTCCGGGACAGGGGATGAACACTGAAGCTTTCTTT
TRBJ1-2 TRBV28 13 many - CASSSASNYGYTF TGTGCCAGCAGTTCAGCCTCTAACTATGGCTACACCTTC
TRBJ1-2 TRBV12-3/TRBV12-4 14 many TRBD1 CASRGGTGPYGYTF TGTGCCAGCAGGGGGGGGACAGGGCCCTATGGCTACACCTTC
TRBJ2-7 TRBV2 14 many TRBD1 CASSETGVIYEQYF TGTGCCAGCAGTGAGACAGGGGTAATATACGAGCAGTACTTC
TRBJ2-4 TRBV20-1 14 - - CSARRHLAKNVQYF TGCAGTGCTCGAAGACACTTAGCCAAAAACGTTCAGTACTTC